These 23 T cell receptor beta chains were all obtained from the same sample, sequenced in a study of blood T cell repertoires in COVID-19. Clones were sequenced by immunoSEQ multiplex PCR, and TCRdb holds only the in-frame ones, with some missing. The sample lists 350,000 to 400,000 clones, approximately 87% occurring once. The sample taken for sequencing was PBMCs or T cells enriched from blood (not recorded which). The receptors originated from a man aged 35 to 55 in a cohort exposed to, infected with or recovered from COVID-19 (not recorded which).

The CDR3 here is CASSQGTGGSNQPQHF. The CDR3 bases are TGTGCCAGCTCCCAAGGGACAGGGGGTAGCAATCAGCCCCAGCATTTT. The V call is TRBV18, the J call TRBJ1-5; 11 nucleotides match TRBD1. J was trimmed by 0 bases and V by 6 bases; bases with no gene match: 4. Germline CDR1 is KGHSH and CDR2 is LQKENI. The CDR3 has 16 residues. Looking up the rest from reference TRBV18 and TRBJ1-5 gives the full variable domain: NAGVMQNPRHLVRRRGQEARLRCSPMKGHSHVYWYRQLPEEGLKFMVYLQKENIIDESGMPKERFSAEFPKEGPSILRIQQVVRGDSAAYFCASSQGTGGSNQPQHFGDGTRLSIL.

The CDR3 nucleotides are TGCGCCAGCAGCTTGGGGACCGAGGGCACTGAAGCTTTCTTT. Its translation: CASSLGTEGTEAFF. V usage is TRBV5-1 and J usage is TRBJ1-1, with D unclear. This CDR3 region has 14 residues. CDR1 SGHRS and CDR2 YFSETQ come from the germline V gene. The germline V and J ends were trimmed by 0 bases and 4 bases, with 10 bases remaining between them.

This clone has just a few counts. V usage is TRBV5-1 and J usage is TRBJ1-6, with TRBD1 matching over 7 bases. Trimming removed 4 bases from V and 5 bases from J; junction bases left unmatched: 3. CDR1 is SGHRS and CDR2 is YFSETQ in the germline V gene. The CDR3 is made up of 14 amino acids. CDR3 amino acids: CASSMGQNNSPLHF. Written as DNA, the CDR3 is TGCGCCAGCAGCATGGGACAGAATAATTCACCCCTCCACTTT.

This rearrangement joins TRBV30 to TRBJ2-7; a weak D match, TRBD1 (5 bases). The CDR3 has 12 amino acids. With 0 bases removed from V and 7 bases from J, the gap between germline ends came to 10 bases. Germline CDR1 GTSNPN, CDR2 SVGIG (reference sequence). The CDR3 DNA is TGTGCCTGGAGTGTACCAGGGCTTGAGCAGTACTTC. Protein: CAWSVPGLEQYF.

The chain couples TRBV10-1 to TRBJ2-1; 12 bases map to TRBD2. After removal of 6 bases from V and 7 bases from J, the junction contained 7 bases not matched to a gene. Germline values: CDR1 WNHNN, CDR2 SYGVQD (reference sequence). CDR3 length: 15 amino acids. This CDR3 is CASSTGLAGRNEQFF. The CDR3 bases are TGCGCCAGCAGCACGGGACTAGCGGGCCGGAATGAGCAGTTCTTC.

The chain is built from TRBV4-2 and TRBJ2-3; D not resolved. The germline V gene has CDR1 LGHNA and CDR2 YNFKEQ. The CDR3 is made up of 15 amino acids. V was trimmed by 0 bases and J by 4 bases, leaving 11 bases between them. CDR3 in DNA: TGTGCCAGCAGCCAAGAGTTTTCCGGAGCAGATACGCAGTATTTT. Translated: CASSQEFSGADTQYF.

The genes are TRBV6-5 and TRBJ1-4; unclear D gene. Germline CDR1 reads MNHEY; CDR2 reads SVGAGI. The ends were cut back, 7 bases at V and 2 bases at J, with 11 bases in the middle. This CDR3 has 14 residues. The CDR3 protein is CASTRLGTNEKLFF. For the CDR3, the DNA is TGTGCCAGCACCAGGCTTGGGACTAATGAAAAACTGTTTTTT.

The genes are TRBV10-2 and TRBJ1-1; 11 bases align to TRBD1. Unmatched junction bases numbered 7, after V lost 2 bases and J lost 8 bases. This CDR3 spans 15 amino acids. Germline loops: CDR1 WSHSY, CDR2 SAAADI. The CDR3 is CASSERGQGAAEAFF. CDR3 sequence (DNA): TGCGCCAGCAGTGAGAGAGGACAGGGGGCGGCCGAAGCTTTCTTT.

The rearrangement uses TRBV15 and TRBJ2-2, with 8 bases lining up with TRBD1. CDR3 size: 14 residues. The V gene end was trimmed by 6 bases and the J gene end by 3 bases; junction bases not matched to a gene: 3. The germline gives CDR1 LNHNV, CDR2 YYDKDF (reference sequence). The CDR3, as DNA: TGTGCCACCAGTCAGGGGGCCTACACCGGGGAGCTGTTTTTT. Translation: CATSQGAYTGELFF.

In nucleotides, the CDR3 is TGTGCCAGCAAGAAAGGGACTAGCGGGCATACGCAGTATTTT. This codes for CASKKGTSGHTQYF. This chain connects TRBV27 to TRBJ2-3; 12 bases map to TRBD2. The CDR3 consists of 14 residues. Trimming at V came to 7 bases and at J to 7 bases, leaving 6 bases not matched to a gene. Germline CDR1 and CDR2: MNHEY and SMNVEV (reference sequence).

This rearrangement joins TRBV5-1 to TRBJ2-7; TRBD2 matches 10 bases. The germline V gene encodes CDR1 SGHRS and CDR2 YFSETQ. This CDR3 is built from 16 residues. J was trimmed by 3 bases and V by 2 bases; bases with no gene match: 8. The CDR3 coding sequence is TGCGCCAGCAGCTTACCTAGCGGGAGTACCGTCTACGAGCAGTACTTC. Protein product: CASSLPSGSTVYEQYF.

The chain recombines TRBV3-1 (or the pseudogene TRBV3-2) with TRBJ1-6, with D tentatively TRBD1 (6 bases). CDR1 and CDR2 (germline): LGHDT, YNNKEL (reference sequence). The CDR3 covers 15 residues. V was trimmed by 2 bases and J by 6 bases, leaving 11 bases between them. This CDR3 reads CASSQLGGLNSPLHF. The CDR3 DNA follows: TGTGCCAGCAGCCAATTGGGGGGGCTTAATTCACCCCTCCACTTT.

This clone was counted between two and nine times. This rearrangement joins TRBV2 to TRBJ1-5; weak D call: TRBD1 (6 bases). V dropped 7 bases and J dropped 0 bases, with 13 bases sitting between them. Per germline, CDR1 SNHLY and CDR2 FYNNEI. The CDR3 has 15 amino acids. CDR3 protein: CASKSGTISNQPQHF. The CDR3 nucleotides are TGTGCCAGCAAATCCGGGACAATTAGCAATCAGCCCCAGCATTTT.

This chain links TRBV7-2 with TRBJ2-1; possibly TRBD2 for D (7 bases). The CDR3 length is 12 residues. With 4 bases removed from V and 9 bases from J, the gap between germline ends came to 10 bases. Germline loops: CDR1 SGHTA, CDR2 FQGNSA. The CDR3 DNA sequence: TGTGCCAGCAGCTGGAGGGGGGGTGAGCAGTTCTTC. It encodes CASSWRGGEQFF.

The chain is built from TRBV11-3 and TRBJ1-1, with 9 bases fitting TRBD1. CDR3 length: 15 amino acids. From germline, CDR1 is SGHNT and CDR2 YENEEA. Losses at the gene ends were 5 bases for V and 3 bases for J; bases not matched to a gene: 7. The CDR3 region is CASSPGQGADTEAFF. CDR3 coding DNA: TGTGCCAGCAGCCCGGGACAGGGAGCAGACACTGAAGCTTTCTTT.

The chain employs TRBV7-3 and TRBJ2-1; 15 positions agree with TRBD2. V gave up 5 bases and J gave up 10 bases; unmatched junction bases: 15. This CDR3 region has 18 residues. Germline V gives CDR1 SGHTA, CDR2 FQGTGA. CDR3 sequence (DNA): TGTGCCAGCAGCCCCTGGACTAGCGGGAGGGAAGGAGTGGGGGAGCAGTTCTTC. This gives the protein CASSPWTSGREGVGEQFF. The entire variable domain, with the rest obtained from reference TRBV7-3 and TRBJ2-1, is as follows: GAGVSQTPSNKVTEKGKYVELRCDPISGHTALYWYRQSLGQGPEFLIYFQGTGAADDSGLPNDRFFAVRPEGSVSTLKIQRTERGDSAVYLCASSPWTSGREGVGEQFFGPGTRLTVL.

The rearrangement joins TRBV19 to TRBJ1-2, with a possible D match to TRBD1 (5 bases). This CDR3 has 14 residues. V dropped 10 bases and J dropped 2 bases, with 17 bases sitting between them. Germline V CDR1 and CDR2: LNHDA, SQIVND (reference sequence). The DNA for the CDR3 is TGTGCCACCGTCGGGGGTCAAGGGAACTATGGCTACACCTTC. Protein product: CATVGGQGNYGYTF.

The CDR3 DNA reads TGTGCCAGCAGCGTAGCGGGCAGGGGTAGGACTGAAGCTTTCTTT. It codes for CASSVAGRGRTEAFF. J is TRBJ1-1 and V is TRBV9, with D possibly being TRBD1 (6 bases). With 0 bases removed from V and 5 bases from J, the gap between germline ends came to 14 bases. The CDR3 covers 15 residues. From germline, CDR1 is SGDLS and CDR2 YYNGEE.

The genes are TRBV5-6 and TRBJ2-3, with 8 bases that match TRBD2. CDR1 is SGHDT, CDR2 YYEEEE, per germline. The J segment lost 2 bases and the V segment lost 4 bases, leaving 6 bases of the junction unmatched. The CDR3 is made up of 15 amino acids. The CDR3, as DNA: TGTGCCAGCAGCATTAGCGGGAAGTTCACAGATACGCAGTATTTT. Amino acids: CASSISGKFTDTQYF.

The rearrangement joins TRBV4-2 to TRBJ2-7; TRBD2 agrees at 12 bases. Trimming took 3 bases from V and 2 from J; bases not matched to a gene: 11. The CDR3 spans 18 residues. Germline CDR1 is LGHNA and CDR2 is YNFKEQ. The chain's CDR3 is CASSQEYGTSGRTYEQYF. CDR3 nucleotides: TGTGCCAGCAGCCAGGAATATGGCACTAGCGGGAGGACCTACGAGCAGTACTTC.

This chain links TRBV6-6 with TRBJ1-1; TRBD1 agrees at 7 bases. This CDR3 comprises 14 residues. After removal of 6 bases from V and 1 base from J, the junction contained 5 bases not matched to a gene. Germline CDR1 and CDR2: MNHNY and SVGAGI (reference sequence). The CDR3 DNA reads TGTGCCAGCAGCCAGGGACAGAAGAACACTGAAGCTTTCTTT. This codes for CASSQGQKNTEAFF.

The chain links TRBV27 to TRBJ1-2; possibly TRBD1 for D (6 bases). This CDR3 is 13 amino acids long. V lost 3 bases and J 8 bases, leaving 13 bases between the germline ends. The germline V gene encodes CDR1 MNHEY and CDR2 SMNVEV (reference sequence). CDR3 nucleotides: TGTGCCAGCAGTTTTGGGGTGGGGGCGGGCTACACCTTC. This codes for CASSFGVGAGYTF.

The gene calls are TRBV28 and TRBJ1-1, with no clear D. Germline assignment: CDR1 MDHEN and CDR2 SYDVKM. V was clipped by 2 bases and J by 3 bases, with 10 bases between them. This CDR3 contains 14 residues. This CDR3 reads CASSLARRDTEAFF. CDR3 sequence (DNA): TGTGCCAGCAGTTTAGCAAGGAGGGACACTGAAGCTTTCTTT. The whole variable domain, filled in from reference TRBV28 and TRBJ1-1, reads DVKVTQSSRYLVKRTGEKVFLECVQDMDHENMFWYRQDPGLGLRLIYFSYDVKMKEKGDIPEGYSVSREKKERFSLILESASTNQTSMYLCASSLARRDTEAFFGQGTRLTVV.